This TCR beta chain emerged from a study of blood T cell repertoires in COVID-19. Overall study: Material from acute and convalescent COVID-19 was sourced from the United States, Italy and Spain. PBMCs, B-cell-depleted T cells, or T cells provided the cDNA or gDNA that made up the material.

This clone has more than one count but fewer than ten. V lost 3 bases and J 4 bases, leaving 10 bases between the germline ends. Germline V lookup: CDR1 SGHTA, CDR2 FQGNSA. CDR3 size: 14 residues. This table comes from immunoSEQ multiplex PCR, and its TCRdb copy is limited to in-frame clones, with some not included. The sample shows roughly 220,000 clones, about 86% of them seen only once. This receptor was identified in a woman aged 55 to 70 with acute or convalescent COVID-19. The sequenced material came from peripheral blood. The gene calls are TRBV7-2 and TRBJ1-5; D gene unclear. In DNA, the CDR3 is TGTGCCAGCAGCTTGACGCACGGGAATCAGCCCCAGCATTTT. Protein sequence: CASSLTHGNQPQHF.